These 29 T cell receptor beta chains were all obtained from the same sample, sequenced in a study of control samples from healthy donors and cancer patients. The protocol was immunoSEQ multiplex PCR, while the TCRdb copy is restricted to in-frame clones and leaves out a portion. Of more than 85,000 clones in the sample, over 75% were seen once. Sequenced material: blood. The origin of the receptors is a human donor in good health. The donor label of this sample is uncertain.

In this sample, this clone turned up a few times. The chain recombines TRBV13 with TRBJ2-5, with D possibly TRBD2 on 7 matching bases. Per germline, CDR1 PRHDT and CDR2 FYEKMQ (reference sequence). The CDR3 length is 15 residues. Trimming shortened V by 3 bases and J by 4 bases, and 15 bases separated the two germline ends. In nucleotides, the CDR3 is TGTGCCAGCAGCTTGGGGGGGCGGGCAGCAGAGACCCAGTACTTC. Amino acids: CASSLGGRAAETQYF.

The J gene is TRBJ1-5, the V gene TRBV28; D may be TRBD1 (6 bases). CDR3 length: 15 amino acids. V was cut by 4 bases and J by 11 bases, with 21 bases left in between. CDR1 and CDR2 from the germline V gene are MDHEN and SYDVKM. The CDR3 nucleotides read TGTGCCAGCAGTTCCTTAGGCTCTGGGGGACAAGCCCAGCATTTT. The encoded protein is CASSSLGSGGQAQHF.

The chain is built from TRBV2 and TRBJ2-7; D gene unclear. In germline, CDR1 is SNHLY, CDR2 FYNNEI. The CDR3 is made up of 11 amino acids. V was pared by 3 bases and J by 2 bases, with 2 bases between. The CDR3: CASSEAYEQYF. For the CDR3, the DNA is TGTGCCAGCAGTGAGGCCTACGAGCAGTACTTC.

CDR3: CASLHWSLSEAFF. The DNA for the CDR3 is TGTGCCAGCCTCCATTGGAGTTTATCTGAAGCTTTCTTT. The rearrangement links TRBV5-6 to TRBJ1-1, with unresolved D. Trimming cost V 7 bases and J 6 bases, with 16 bases left between them. The CDR3 spans 13 residues. Germline-derived CDR1 and CDR2 are SGHDT and YYEEEE. Looking up the rest from reference TRBV5-6 and TRBJ1-1 gives the full variable domain: DAGVTQSPTHLIKTRGQQVTLRCSPKSGHDTVSWYQQALGQGPQFIFQYYEEEERQRGNFPDRFSGHQFPNYSSELNVNALLLGDSALYLCASLHWSLSEAFFGQGTRLTVV.

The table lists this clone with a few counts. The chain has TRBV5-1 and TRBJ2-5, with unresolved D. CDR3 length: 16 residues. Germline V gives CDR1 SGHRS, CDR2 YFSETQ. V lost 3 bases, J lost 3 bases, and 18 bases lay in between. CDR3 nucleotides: TGCGCCAGCAGCTCCAGGCCGAATAGTCGGAAAGAGACCCAGTACTTC. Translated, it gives CASSSRPNSRKETQYF.

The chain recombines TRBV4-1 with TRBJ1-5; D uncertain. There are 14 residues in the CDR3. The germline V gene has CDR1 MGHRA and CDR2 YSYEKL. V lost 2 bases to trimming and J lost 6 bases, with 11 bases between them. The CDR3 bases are TGCGCCAGCAGCCAATTGCAGGCCGCTCAGCCCCAGCATTTT. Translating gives CASSQLQAAQPQHF.

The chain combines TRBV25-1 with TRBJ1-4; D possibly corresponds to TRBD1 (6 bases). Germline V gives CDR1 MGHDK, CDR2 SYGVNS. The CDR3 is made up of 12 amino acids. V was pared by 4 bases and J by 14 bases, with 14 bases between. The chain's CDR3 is CASSGQAVALFF. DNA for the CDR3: TGTGCCAGCAGTGGACAGGCGGTAGCCCTGTTTTTT.

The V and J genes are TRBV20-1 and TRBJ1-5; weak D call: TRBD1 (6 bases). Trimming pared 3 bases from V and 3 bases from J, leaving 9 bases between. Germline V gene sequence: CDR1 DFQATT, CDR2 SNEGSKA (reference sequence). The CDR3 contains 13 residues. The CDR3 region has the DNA TGCAGTGCTAGTTACAGGGTCAATCAGCCCCAGCATTTT. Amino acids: CSASYRVNQPQHF.

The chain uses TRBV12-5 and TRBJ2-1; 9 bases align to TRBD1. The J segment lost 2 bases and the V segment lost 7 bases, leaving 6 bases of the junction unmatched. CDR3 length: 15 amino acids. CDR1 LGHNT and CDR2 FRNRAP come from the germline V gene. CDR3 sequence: CASALGQGPYNEQFF. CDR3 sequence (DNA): TGTGCTAGTGCCTTGGGACAGGGCCCCTACAATGAGCAGTTCTTC.

As DNA, the CDR3 is TGTGCCAGCAGCCACAATTTCAGGGGGATGTCCTACAATGAGCAGTTCTTC. Amino acids: CASSHNFRGMSYNEQFF. The chain recombines TRBV14 with TRBJ2-1; 7 nucleotides match TRBD1. The CDR3 extends over 17 amino acids. Trimming at V came to 3 bases and at J to 1 base, leaving 9 bases not matched to a gene. Germline V CDR1 and CDR2: SGHDN, FVKESK. Looking up the rest from reference TRBV14 and TRBJ2-1 gives the full variable domain: EAGVTQFPSHSVIEKGQTVTLRCDPISGHDNLYWYRRVMGKEIKFLLHFVKESKQDESGMPNNRFLAERTGGTYSTLKVQPAELEDSGVYFCASSHNFRGMSYNEQFFGPGTRLTVL.

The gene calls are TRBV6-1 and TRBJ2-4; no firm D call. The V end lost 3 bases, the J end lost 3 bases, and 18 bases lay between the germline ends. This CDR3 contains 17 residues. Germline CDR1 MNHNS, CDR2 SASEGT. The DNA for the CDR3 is TGTGCCAGCAGTGACCCACCGGAGCTCGGTGGCAAAAACATTCAGTACTTC. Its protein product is CASSDPPELGGKNIQYF.

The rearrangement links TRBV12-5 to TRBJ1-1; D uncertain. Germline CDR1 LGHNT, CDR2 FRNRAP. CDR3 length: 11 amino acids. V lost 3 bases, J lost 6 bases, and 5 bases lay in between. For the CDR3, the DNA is TGTGCTAGTGGTTTTGGGTCTGAAGCTTTCTTT. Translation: CASGFGSEAFF.

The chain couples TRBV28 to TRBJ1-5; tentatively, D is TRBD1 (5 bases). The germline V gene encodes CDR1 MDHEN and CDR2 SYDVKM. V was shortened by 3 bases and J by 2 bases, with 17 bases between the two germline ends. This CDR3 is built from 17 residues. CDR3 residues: CASSFNPSTGGNQPQHF. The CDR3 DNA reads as TGTGCCAGCAGTTTTAACCCTAGCACAGGTGGCAATCAGCCCCAGCATTTT.

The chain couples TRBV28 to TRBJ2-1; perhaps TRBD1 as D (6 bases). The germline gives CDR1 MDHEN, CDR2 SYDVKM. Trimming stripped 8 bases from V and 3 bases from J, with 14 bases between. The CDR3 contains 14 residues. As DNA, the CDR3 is TGTGCCAGCTTGCCAGGGGCCCGCTACAATGAGCAGTTCTTC. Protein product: CASLPGARYNEQFF.

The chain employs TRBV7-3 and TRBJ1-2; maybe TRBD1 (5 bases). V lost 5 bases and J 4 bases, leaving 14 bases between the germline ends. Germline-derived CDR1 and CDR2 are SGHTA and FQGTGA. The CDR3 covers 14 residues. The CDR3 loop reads CASSLDRDAYGYTF. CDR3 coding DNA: TGTGCCAGCAGCCTTGATAGGGACGCCTATGGCTACACCTTC.

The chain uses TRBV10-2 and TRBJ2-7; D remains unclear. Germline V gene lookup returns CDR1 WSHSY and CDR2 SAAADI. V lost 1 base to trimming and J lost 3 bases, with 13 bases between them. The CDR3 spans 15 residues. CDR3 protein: CASSEFRRIYYEQYF. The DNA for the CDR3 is TGCGCCAGCAGTGAGTTCCGCCGGATATACTACGAGCAGTACTTC.

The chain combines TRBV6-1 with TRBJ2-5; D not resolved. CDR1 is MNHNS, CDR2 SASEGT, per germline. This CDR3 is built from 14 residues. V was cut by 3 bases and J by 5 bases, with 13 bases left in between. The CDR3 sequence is CASSESRPWETQYF. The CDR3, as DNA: TGTGCCAGCAGTGAGTCCCGCCCGTGGGAGACCCAGTACTTC.

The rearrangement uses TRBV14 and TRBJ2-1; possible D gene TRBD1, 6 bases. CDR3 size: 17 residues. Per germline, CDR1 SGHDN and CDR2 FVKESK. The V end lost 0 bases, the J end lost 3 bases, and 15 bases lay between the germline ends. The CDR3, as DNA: TGTGCCAGCAGCCAAGATGCTGGAAGGGGGATCTACAATGAGCAGTTCTTC. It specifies CASSQDAGRGIYNEQFF.

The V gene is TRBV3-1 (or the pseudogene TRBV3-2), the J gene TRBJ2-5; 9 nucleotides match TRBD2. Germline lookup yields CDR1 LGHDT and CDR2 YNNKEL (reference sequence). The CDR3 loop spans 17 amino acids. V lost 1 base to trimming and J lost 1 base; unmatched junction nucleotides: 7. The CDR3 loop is CASSQGPAGGSQETQYF. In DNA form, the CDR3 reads TGTGCCAGCAGCCAAGGGCCAGCGGGGGGCTCCCAAGAGACCCAGTACTTC.

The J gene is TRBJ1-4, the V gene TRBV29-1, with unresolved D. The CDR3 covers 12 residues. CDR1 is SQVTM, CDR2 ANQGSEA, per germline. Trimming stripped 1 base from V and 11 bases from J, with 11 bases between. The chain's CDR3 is CSVEVGSGKLFF. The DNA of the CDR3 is TGCAGCGTTGAAGTGGGCTCGGGGAAACTGTTTTTT. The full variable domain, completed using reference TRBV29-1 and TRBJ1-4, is SAVISQKPSRDICQRGTSLTIQCQVDSQVTMMFWYRQQPGQSLTLIATANQGSEATYESGFVIDKFPISRPNLTFSTLTVSNMSPEDSSIYLCSVEVGSGKLFFGSGTQLSVL.

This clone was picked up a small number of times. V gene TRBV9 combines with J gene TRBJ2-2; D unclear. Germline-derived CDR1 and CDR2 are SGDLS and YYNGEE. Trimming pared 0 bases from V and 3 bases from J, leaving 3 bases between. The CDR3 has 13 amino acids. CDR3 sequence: CASSVDYTGELFF. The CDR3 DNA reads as TGTGCCAGCAGCGTAGATTACACCGGGGAGCTGTTTTTT.

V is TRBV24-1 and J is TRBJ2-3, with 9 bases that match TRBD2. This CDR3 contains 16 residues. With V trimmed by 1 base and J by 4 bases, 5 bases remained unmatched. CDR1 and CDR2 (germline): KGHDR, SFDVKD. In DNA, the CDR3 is TGTGCCACCAGTGATTTCGCTAGCGGGGTTCCAGATACGCAGTATTTT. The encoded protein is CATSDFASGVPDTQYF.

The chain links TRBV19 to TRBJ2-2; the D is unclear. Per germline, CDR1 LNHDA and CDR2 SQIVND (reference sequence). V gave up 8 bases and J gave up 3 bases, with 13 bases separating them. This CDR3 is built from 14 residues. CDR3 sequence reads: CASRRSDYTGELFF. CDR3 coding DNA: TGTGCCAGTCGGCGCTCAGACTACACCGGGGAGCTGTTTTTT. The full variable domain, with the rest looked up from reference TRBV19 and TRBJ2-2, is DGGITQSPKYLFRKEGQNVTLSCEQNLNHDAMYWYRQDPGQGLRLIYYSQIVNDFQKGDIAEGYSVSREKKESFPLTVTSAQKNPTAFYLCASRRSDYTGELFFGEGSRLTVL.

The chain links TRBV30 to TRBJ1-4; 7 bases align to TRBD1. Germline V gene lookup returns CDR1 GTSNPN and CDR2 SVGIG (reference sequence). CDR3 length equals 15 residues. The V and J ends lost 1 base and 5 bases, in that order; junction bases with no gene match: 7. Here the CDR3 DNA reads TGTGCCTGGAGTGGGCCGGGACAGTGGAATGAAAAACTGTTTTTT. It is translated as CAWSGPGQWNEKLFF.

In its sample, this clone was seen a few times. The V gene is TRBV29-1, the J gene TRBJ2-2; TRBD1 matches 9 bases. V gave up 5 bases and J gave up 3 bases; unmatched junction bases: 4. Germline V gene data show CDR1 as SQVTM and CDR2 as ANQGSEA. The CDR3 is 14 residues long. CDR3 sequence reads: CSVRGQGDTGELFF. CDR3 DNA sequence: TGCAGCGTTCGGGGACAGGGCGACACCGGGGAGCTGTTTTTT.

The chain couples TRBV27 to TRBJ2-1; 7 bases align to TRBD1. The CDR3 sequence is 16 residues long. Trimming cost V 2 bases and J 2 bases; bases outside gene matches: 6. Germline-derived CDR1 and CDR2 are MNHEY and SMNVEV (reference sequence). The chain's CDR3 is CASSLIPGQPYNEQFF. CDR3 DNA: TGTGCCAGCAGTTTAATCCCGGGACAGCCCTACAATGAGCAGTTCTTC.

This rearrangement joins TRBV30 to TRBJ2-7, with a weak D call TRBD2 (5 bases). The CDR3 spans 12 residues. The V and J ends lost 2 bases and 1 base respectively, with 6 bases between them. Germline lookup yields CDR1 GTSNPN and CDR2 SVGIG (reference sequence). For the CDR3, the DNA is TGTGCCTGGAGTACGGGGTCCTACGAGCAGTACTTC. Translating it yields CAWSTGSYEQYF.

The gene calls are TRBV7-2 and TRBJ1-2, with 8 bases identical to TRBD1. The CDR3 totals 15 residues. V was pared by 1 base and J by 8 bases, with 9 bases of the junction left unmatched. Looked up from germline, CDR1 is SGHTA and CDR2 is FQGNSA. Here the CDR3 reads CASSLERTGMKGYTF. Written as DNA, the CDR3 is TGTGCCAGCAGCTTAGAGAGGACAGGGATGAAAGGCTACACCTTC. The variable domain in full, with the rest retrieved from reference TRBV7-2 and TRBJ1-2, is GAGVSQSPSNKVTEKGKDVELRCDPISGHTALYWYRQSLGQGLEFLIYFQGNSAPDKSGLPSDRFSAERTGGSVSTLTIQRTQQEDSAVYLCASSLERTGMKGYTFGSGTRLTVV.

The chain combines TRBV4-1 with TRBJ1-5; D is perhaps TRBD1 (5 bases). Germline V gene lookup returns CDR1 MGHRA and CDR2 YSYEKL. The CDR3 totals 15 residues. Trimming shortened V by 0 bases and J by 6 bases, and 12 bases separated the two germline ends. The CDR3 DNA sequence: TGCGCCAGCAGCCAAGATAGTGGGGGAGGTCAGCCCCAGCATTTT. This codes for CASSQDSGGGQPQHF.